Below, 20 T cell receptor beta chains from the same sample are listed, as sequenced in a study of blood T cells in healthy people across ages. Combining a sample-barcoded 5' primer with a J-beta primer mix, a second PCR ran for about 7 to 11 cycles. TCRdb re-analysed the 5' RACE reads in MiXCR, keeping a single row per CDR3 protein. The sample has around 900,000 distinct CDR3 sequences; about 53% are singletons. The sample consisted of blood. These receptors all come from a woman aged 60 to 75 in good health.

This clonotype was detected a few times. The chain carries TRBV4-1 and TRBJ1-2; D remains unclear. Trimming pared 4 bases from V and 2 bases from J, leaving 14 bases between. The CDR3 is 15 residues long. Germline loops: CDR1 MGHRA, CDR2 YSYEKL. CDR3 sequence: CASSPFTTENYGYTF. DNA of the CDR3: TGCGCCAGCAGCCCCTTTACGACGGAAAACTATGGCTACACCTTC.

The chain combines TRBV6-6 with TRBJ1-2; D might be TRBD1 (5 bases). V lost 8 bases to trimming and J lost 2 bases, with 15 bases between them. This CDR3 spans 14 amino acids. CDR1 MNHNY and CDR2 SVGAGI come from the germline V gene (reference sequence). This CDR3 reads CASLGVRGNYGYTF. CDR3 DNA: TGTGCCAGCTTAGGAGTCCGGGGGAACTATGGCTACACCTTC.

The chain links TRBV20-1 to TRBJ1-4, with unresolved D. The CDR3 contains 14 residues. Trimming left V 3 bases short and J 0 bases short, with 8 bases between. Germline V lookup: CDR1 DFQATT, CDR2 SNEGSKA (reference sequence). CDR3 DNA sequence: TGCAGTGCTAGTTCGGTAACAACTAATGAAAAACTGTTTTTT. Its translation: CSASSVTTNEKLFF.

The rearrangement uses TRBV6-6 and TRBJ2-7; D may be TRBD1 or TRBD2 (5 bases each). The length of the CDR3 is 15 residues. Trimming removed 2 bases from V and 0 bases from J, with 11 bases in between. Looked up from germline, CDR1 is MNHNY and CDR2 is SVGAGI (reference sequence). The CDR3 here is CASSYPGRSSYEQYF. CDR3 sequence (DNA): TGTGCCAGCAGTTACCCGGGACGGAGCTCCTACGAGCAGTACTTC.

The chain recombines TRBV29-1 with TRBJ2-1, with 8 bases aligning to TRBD2. Germline V CDR1 and CDR2: SQVTM, ANQGSEA. V lost 6 bases, J lost 0 bases, and 10 bases stayed unmatched. This CDR3 has 16 residues. The CDR3 reads CSVLRTSTISYNEQFF. The DNA for the CDR3 is TGCAGCGTCCTGAGGACTAGCACCATCTCCTACAATGAGCAGTTCTTC.

The V call is TRBV20-1, the J call TRBJ2-3; 7 bases match TRBD2. Unmatched junction bases numbered 13, after V lost 6 bases and J lost 7 bases. Germline-derived CDR1 and CDR2 are DFQATT and SNEGSKA (reference sequence). The CDR3 sequence is 14 residues long. CDR3 DNA sequence: TGCAGTGCCGTGACTAGCATGAGATATAATACGCAGTATTTT. Amino acid sequence: CSAVTSMRYNTQYF.

The chain recombines TRBV28 with TRBJ1-1; D may be TRBD1 (6 bases). V was shortened by 11 bases and J by 0 bases, with 25 bases between the two germline ends. The CDR3 length is 17 residues. Germline-derived CDR1 and CDR2 are MDHEN and SYDVKM. The CDR3 here is CACSNRRSGALNTEAFF. The DNA of the CDR3 is TGTGCCTGCTCCAACCGACGGTCAGGGGCACTGAACACTGAAGCTTTCTTT. Full variable domain (outside the CDR3, taken from reference TRBV28 and TRBJ1-1): DVKVTQSSRYLVKRTGEKVFLECVQDMDHENMFWYRQDPGLGLRLIYFSYDVKMKEKGDIPEGYSVSREKKERFSLILESASTNQTSMYLCACSNRRSGALNTEAFFGQGTRLTVV.

The chain uses TRBV28 and TRBJ2-5, with D possibly being TRBD1 or TRBD2 (5 bases each). Germline CDR1 and CDR2: MDHEN and SYDVKM. The CDR3 runs to 18 residues. Trimming took 1 base from V and 0 from J, leaving 18 bases between them. CDR3 protein: CASSLSADNGEYQETQYF. The CDR3 coding sequence is TGTGCCAGCAGTTTATCCGCGGACAACGGGGAGTACCAAGAGACCCAGTACTTC.

CDR3 coding DNA: TGTGCCAGCAGCTATACAGCGGGAGGAGGAGATACGCAGTATTTT. Its protein product is CASSYTAGGGDTQYF. The genes are TRBV6-5 and TRBJ2-3, with TRBD2 matching over 9 bases. The J segment lost 5 bases and the V segment lost 6 bases, leaving 9 bases of the junction unmatched. CDR1 and CDR2 from the germline V gene are MNHEY and SVGAGI. There are 15 residues in the CDR3.

The J gene is TRBJ1-2, the V gene TRBV7-9, with 8 bases aligning to TRBD1. The V gene's germline CDR1 is SEHNR and CDR2 FQNEAQ (reference sequence). V dropped 4 bases and J dropped 4; count of bases not matched to a gene: 11. This CDR3 comprises 16 residues. The CDR3 DNA is TGTGCCAGCAGCTCGACCGGGACAGGAGGATTCTATGGCTACACCTTC. Its protein product is CASSSTGTGGFYGYTF.

This clonotype was picked up one time. This chain joins TRBV20-1 and TRBJ2-1, with D perhaps TRBD1 (5 bases). The V end was cut by 0 bases, the J end by 4 bases, with 7 bases between. Germline V CDR1 and CDR2: DFQATT, SNEGSKA (reference sequence). This CDR3 is 13 amino acids long. CDR3 region: CSAREQGYNEQFF. CDR3 bases: TGCAGTGCTAGAGAGCAGGGATACAATGAGCAGTTCTTC.

This chain links TRBV15 with TRBJ2-7; no firm D call. This CDR3 region has 14 residues. Looked up from germline, CDR1 is LNHNV and CDR2 is YYDKDF (reference sequence). The V and J ends lost 0 bases and 2 bases respectively, with 8 bases between them. The CDR3 spells CATSRDYGAYEQYF. CDR3 DNA sequence: TGTGCCACCAGCAGAGATTACGGTGCCTACGAGCAGTACTTC.

The J gene is TRBJ2-3, the V gene TRBV9; TRBD2 matches at 11 bases. Germline loops: CDR1 SGDLS, CDR2 YYNGEE. The V and J ends lost 5 bases and 9 bases, in that order; junction bases with no gene match: 8. The CDR3 consists of 14 residues. CDR3: CASRPRTSGSTQYF. The CDR3 coding sequence is TGTGCCAGCAGACCCAGGACTAGCGGGTCCACGCAGTATTTT.

The chain joins TRBV9 to TRBJ1-4, with unresolved D. Trimming took off 3 bases at V and 2 bases at J, with 14 bases between the two ends. This CDR3 is 16 amino acids long. Per the germline V gene, CDR1 is SGDLS and CDR2 is YYNGEE. The CDR3 nucleotides are TGTGCCAGCAGCGGAGTCGGAGTGGGGACTAATGAAAAACTGTTTTTT. Translation: CASSGVGVGTNEKLFF.

The rearrangement links TRBV14 to TRBJ2-3; possible D gene TRBD1, 5 bases. Trimming shortened V by 2 bases and J by 3 bases, and 15 bases separated the two germline ends. The CDR3 length is 16 residues. CDR1 and CDR2 from the germline V gene are SGHDN and FVKESK. CDR3 loop: CASSQQGAMSTDTQYF. The CDR3 nucleotides are TGTGCCAGCAGCCAACAAGGGGCCATGTCGACAGATACGCAGTATTTT.

The gene calls are TRBV12-3 or TRBV12-4 and TRBJ2-7; 10 bases are shared with TRBD2. The CDR3 is made up of 15 amino acids. Trimming took 6 bases from V and 2 from J; bases not matched to a gene: 7. The CDR3 sequence is CASSFPSGSTYEQYF. CDR3 nucleotide sequence: TGTGCCAGCAGCTTCCCTAGCGGGAGTACCTACGAGCAGTACTTC.

With respect to this clonotype: With a much larger clone just one base away, this may be a read error. V is TRBV28 and J is TRBJ2-7; 11 nucleotides match TRBD1. The CDR3 is 15 residues long. Trimming took 0 bases from V and 3 from J; bases not matched to a gene: 1. Germline loops: CDR1 MDHEN, CDR2 SYDVKM. The CDR3 protein is CASSLWGTGGYEQYF. The CDR3 region has the DNA TGTGCCAGCAGTTTATGGGGGACAGGGGGCTACGAGCAGTACTTC. The full variable domain, in which reference TRBV28 and TRBJ2-7 provide the parts outside the CDR3, is DVKVTQSSRYLVKRTGEKVFLECVQDMDHENMFWYRQDPGLGLRLIYFSYDVKMKEKGDIPEGYSVSREKKERFSLILESASTNQTSMYLCASSLWGTGGYEQYFGPGTRLTVT.

The chain employs TRBV29-1 and TRBJ2-7, with D tentatively TRBD1 or TRBD2 (5 bases each). V was pared by 4 bases and J by 2 bases, with 9 bases between. Germline V lookup: CDR1 SQVTM, CDR2 ANQGSEA. This CDR3 spans 12 amino acids. This chain's CDR3 is CSVGDDTYEQYF. In DNA form, the CDR3 reads TGCAGCGTTGGGGACGACACCTACGAGCAGTACTTC.

This clonotype was picked up one time. V usage is TRBV6-4 and J usage is TRBJ1-2; no clear D. This CDR3 spans 14 amino acids. V was shortened by 7 bases and J by 3 bases, with 15 bases between the two germline ends. CDR1 and CDR2 from the germline V gene are MRHNA and SNTAGT. CDR3 sequence (DNA): TGTGCCAGCACCCCTACCCCGGATCACTATGGCTACACCTTC. It specifies CASTPTPDHYGYTF.

This sequence joins TRBV29-1 and TRBJ2-1, with D perhaps matching TRBD1 (5 bases). The germline V gene has CDR1 SQVTM and CDR2 ANQGSEA. The CDR3 totals 15 residues. Trimming took off 1 base at V and 0 bases at J, with 10 bases between the two ends. This CDR3 reads CSVEGTLNSYNEQFF. The CDR3, as DNA: TGCAGCGTTGAAGGGACATTAAACTCCTACAATGAGCAGTTCTTC.